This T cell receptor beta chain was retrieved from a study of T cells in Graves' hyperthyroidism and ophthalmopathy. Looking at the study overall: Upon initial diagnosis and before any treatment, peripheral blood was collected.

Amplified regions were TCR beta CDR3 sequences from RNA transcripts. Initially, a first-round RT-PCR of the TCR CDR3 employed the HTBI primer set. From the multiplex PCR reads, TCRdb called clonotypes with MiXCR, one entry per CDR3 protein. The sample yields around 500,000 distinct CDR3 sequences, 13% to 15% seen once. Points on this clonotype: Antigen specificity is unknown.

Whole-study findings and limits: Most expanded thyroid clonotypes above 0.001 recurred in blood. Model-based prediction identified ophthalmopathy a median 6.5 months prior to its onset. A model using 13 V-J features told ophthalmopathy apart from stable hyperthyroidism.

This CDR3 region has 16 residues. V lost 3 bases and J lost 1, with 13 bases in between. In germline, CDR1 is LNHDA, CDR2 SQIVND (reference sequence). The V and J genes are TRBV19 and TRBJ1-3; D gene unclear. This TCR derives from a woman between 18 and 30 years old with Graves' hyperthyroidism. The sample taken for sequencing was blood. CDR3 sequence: CASSIFPPASGNTIYF. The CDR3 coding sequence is TGTGCCAGTAGTATTTTCCCTCCGGCTTCTGGAAACACCATATATTTT.